The clone carrying this T cell receptor (beta chain) was seen a few times. Its specificity is unknown. Amplified TCR beta CDR3 regions derived from RNA transcripts. RT-PCR in the first round (using the HTBI primer set) targeted the TCR CDR3. From the multiplex PCR reads, TCRdb called clonotypes with MiXCR, one entry per CDR3 protein. The table includes 450,000 to 600,000 distinct CDR3 sequences, 20% detected once. These data belong to a study of T cells in Graves' hyperthyroidism and ophthalmopathy. The CDR3 loop spans 16 amino acids. Germline values: CDR1 SNHLY, CDR2 FYNNEI. V shed 7 bases and J 2 bases; nucleotides not matched to a gene: 8. Not enrolled were patients with uncontrolled infection, other autoimmune disease, pregnancy or lactation. Diagnoses rested on clinical symptoms, serum thyroxine and TRAb, thyroid ultrasound and orbital computed tomography. General study results and limits: The model foresaw ophthalmopathy a median around 6.4 months prior to onset. The majority of expanded thyroid clonotypes above 0.001 also appeared in blood.

This receptor was identified in a man aged 35-49 years with Graves' ophthalmopathy. The chain has TRBV2 and TRBJ2-2; 9 bases agree with TRBD2. The sequencing sample was made of blood. The CDR3 region has the DNA TGTGCCAGCAAAAAGACTAGCGGCGTAAACACCGGGGAGCTGTTTTTT. Translated: CASKKTSGVNTGELFF.